The 18 T cell receptor beta chains presented below share a single source sample, sequenced in a study of cytomegalovirus exposure and HLA in healthy donors. PCR primers comprised 60 Vbeta and 13 Jbeta primers. Some clones are missing from TCRdb's copy, which holds only in-frame ones; the method was immunoSEQ multiplex PCR. Of approximately 210,000 clones listed, more than 75% are singletons. What was sequenced was PBMCs. These receptors all come from a woman aged 50 to 65 in good health and CMV-seronegative.

V gene TRBV7-2 combines with J gene TRBJ1-2; 7 bases map to TRBD1. The CDR3 contains 12 residues. V lost 5 bases to trimming and J lost 7 bases; unmatched junction nucleotides: 4. The V gene's germline CDR1 is SGHTA and CDR2 FQGNSA. CDR3 in DNA: TGTGCCAGCAGCCTACGACAGGGTGGCTACACCTTC. It encodes CASSLRQGGYTF.

V usage is TRBV27 and J usage is TRBJ2-7; 7 bases fit TRBD2. This CDR3 spans 13 amino acids. The germline gives CDR1 MNHEY, CDR2 SMNVEV (reference sequence). Trimming removed 2 bases from V and 7 bases from J; junction bases left unmatched: 5. The CDR3 bases are TGTGCCAGCAGTTTAAACTCAGCGGGGGAGCAGTACTTC. Its translation is CASSLNSAGEQYF.

The chain combines TRBV19 with TRBJ1-2; no firm D call. The length of the CDR3 is 13 residues. CDR1 is LNHDA and CDR2 is SQIVND in the germline V gene (reference sequence). Trimming took off 5 bases at V and 8 bases at J, with 15 bases between the two ends. The CDR3, as DNA: TGTGCCAGTAGTTCTTGGTCCCCGAGGGGCTACACCTTC. Amino acid sequence: CASSSWSPRGYTF.

The rearrangement uses TRBV6-4 and TRBJ2-2; 9 nucleotides agree with TRBD2. The V segment lost 7 bases and the J segment 0 bases; nucleotides outside the gene matches: 6. CDR3 length: 16 amino acids. Germline values: CDR1 MRHNA, CDR2 SNTAGT. CDR3 in DNA: TGTGCCAGCAAGTCACTAGCGGGTACGAACACCGGGGAGCTGTTTTTT. Amino acid sequence: CASKSLAGTNTGELFF.

The chain recombines TRBV6-6 with TRBJ1-2; tentative D call: TRBD1 (6 bases). The CDR3 runs 13 residues. The V and J ends lost 8 bases and 8 bases respectively, with 18 bases between them. Germline CDR1 and CDR2: MNHNY and SVGAGI (reference sequence). The CDR3 protein is CASQLTGQRGYTF. Here the CDR3 DNA reads TGTGCCAGCCAATTGACAGGCCAGAGAGGCTACACCTTC.

This rearrangement joins TRBV11-2 to TRBJ1-2; TRBD1 agrees at 8 bases. The CDR3 runs 14 residues. CDR1 SGHAT and CDR2 FQNNGV come from the germline V gene. After removal of 4 bases from V and 8 bases from J, the junction contained 9 bases not matched to a gene. The CDR3 DNA follows: TGTGCCAGCAGCTCACAGGGGGGGGCCTTAGGCTACACCTTC. Translation gives CASSSQGGALGYTF.

The chain links TRBV7-2 to TRBJ2-2, with 11 nucleotides matching TRBD1. V was pared by 8 bases and J by 3 bases, with 8 bases of the junction left unmatched. This CDR3 is 16 amino acids long. CDR1 and CDR2 (germline): SGHTA, FQGNSA. The CDR3 bases are TGTGCCAGCTCCATAGGGGACAGGGGGTACACCGGGGAGCTGTTTTTT. Protein product: CASSIGDRGYTGELFF.

Remarks on this clone: An end of the junction differs from the germline gene, which may be a read error. CDR3 region: CASSLGITGTGDEQYF. The CDR3 DNA sequence: TGTGCTAGCAGCTTAGGGATAACGGGGACAGGGGACGAGCAGTACTTC. V gene TRBV7-7 combines with J gene TRBJ2-7; 10 bases match TRBD1. The germline gives CDR1 SSHAT, CDR2 FNYEAQ (reference sequence). The CDR3 extends over 16 amino acids.

V gene TRBV6-5 combines with J gene TRBJ2-5, with 12 bases matching TRBD2. Germline lookup yields CDR1 MNHEY and CDR2 SVGAGI. This CDR3 is 12 amino acids long. The DNA for the CDR3 is TGTGGGACTAGCGGGAATCGAGAGACCCAGTACTTC. It specifies CGTSGNRETQYF.

The gene calls are TRBV7-9 and TRBJ2-7; D is possibly TRBD2 (5 bases). The CDR3 extends over 16 amino acids. The V and J ends lost 1 base and 0 bases respectively, with 13 bases between them. Germline CDR1 is SEHNR and CDR2 is FQNEAQ (reference sequence). The CDR3 DNA follows: TGTGCCAGCAGCTTAGGTTCGGGGATCAGCTCCTACGAGCAGTACTTC. Translating gives CASSLGSGISSYEQYF.

V is TRBV28 and J is TRBJ2-7; 8 bases line up with TRBD1. Germline CDR1 is MDHEN and CDR2 is SYDVKM. V shed 5 bases, J shed 0 bases, and the junction held 0 bases outside the gene matches. The CDR3 spans 13 residues. In DNA form, the CDR3 reads TGTGCCAGCAGTGGGACAGGCTCCTACGAGCAGTACTTC. This encodes CASSGTGSYEQYF. Full variable domain (rest looked up from reference TRBV28 and TRBJ2-7): DVKVTQSSRYLVKRTGEKVFLECVQDMDHENMFWYRQDPGLGLRLIYFSYDVKMKEKGDIPEGYSVSREKKERFSLILESASTNQTSMYLCASSGTGSYEQYFGPGTRLTVT.

The V call is TRBV19, the J call TRBJ2-2, with D possibly matching TRBD2 (6 bases). The CDR3 loop spans 16 amino acids. The V and J ends lost 2 bases and 1 base respectively, with 11 bases between them. Germline V lookup: CDR1 LNHDA, CDR2 SQIVND (reference sequence). The CDR3 nucleotides are TGTGCCAGTAGTATACTGACTAGTGGGAACACCGGGGAGCTGTTTTTT. Protein: CASSILTSGNTGELFF.

The chain couples TRBV25-1 to TRBJ2-5; D call uncertain. The J call may be faulty, since TRBJ2-7 better matches the DNA end. The CDR3 consists of 11 residues. From germline, CDR1 is MGHDK and CDR2 SYGVNS. The CDR3 DNA reads as TGTGCCAGCAGTGAATTTTACGAGCAGTACTTC. Its translation: CASSEFYEQYF.

This clone showed up just a few times. This chain links TRBV5-4 with TRBJ1-1, with 9 bases identical to TRBD1. V was clipped by 2 bases and J by 4 bases; unmatched bases: 12. Per germline, CDR1 SGHNT and CDR2 YYREEE (reference sequence). The CDR3 runs 17 residues. This CDR3 is CASSFLRDRDFFTEAFF. In nucleotides, the CDR3 is TGTGCCAGCAGCTTTCTCCGGGACAGGGACTTCTTCACTGAAGCTTTCTTT.

This clone was seen a single time. This sequence joins TRBV18 and TRBJ2-3; 8 nucleotides agree with TRBD2. The CDR3 has 15 amino acids. Germline trimming cut 3 bases from V and 3 bases from J; bases unmatched to any gene: 5. Germline V gene lookup returns CDR1 KGHSH and CDR2 LQKENI. The CDR3: CASSPLKRGTDTQYF. CDR3 coding DNA: TGTGCCAGCTCACCCCTAAAGCGGGGGACAGATACGCAGTATTTT.

This clone was seen just once. The rearrangement links TRBV5-1 to TRBJ2-1; TRBD2 is a possible D gene (5 bases). The germline CDR1 and CDR2 sequences are SGHRS and YFSETQ. V lost 5 bases to trimming and J lost 5 bases, with 11 bases between them. The CDR3 is 13 amino acids. CDR3 nucleotides: TGCGCCAGCAGAACGGGATCCAACAATGAGCAGTTCTTC. Amino acid sequence: CASRTGSNNEQFF.

This clone was counted between two and nine times. V and J are TRBV6-5 and TRBJ2-7; D might be TRBD1 (5 bases). V lost 6 bases and J lost 4, with 7 bases in between. The CDR3 consists of 11 residues. Germline V gene sequence: CDR1 MNHEY, CDR2 SVGAGI. The CDR3 nucleotides are TGTGCCAGCAGGAACAGGTACGAGCAGTACTTC. Translated, it gives CASRNRYEQYF.

The chain couples TRBV19 to TRBJ1-2; D possibly corresponds to TRBD1 (6 bases). Between the trimmed V and J ends, which lost 4 bases and 4 bases, there was a span of 19 bases. CDR1 and CDR2 from the germline V gene are LNHDA and SQIVND (reference sequence). This CDR3 has 16 residues. Here the CDR3 reads CASSTSLQGPSYGYTF. Here the CDR3 DNA reads TGTGCCAGTAGTACCTCCCTACAGGGCCCTTCCTATGGCTACACCTTC. Based on the CDR3 plus reference TRBV19 and TRBJ1-2, the full variable domain is DGGITQSPKYLFRKEGQNVTLSCEQNLNHDAMYWYRQDPGQGLRLIYYSQIVNDFQKGDIAEGYSVSREKKESFPLTVTSAQKNPTAFYLCASSTSLQGPSYGYTFGSGTRLTVV.